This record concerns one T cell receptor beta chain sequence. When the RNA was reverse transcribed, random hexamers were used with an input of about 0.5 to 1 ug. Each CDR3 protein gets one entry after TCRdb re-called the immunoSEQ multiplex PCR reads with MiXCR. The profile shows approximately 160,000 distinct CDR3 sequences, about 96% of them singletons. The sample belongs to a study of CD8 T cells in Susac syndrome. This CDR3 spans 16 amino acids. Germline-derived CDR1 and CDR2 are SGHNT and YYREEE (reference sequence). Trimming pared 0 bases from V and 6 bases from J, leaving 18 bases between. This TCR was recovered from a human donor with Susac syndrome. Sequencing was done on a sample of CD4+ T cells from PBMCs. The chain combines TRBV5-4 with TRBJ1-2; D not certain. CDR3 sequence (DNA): TGTGCCAGCAGCTTGGTTAGCCTACCCGGTCGCGATGGCTACACCTTC. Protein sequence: CASSLVSLPGRDGYTF. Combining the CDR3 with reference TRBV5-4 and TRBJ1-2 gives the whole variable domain ETGVTQSPTHLIKTRGQQVTLRCSSQSGHNTVSWYQQALGQGPQFIFQYYREEENGRGNFPPRFSGLQFPNYSSELNVNALELDDSALYLCASSLVSLPGRDGYTFGSGTRLTVV.